Here is one T cell receptor (beta chain) with its context. Time point indicated: baseline, week 1 (first vaccination visit). Treatment denoted: pre-vaccination baseline after standard-of-care therapy. The repertoire was sequenced with immunoSEQ multiplex PCR; TCRdb's copy has only in-frame clones and lacks some. The sample includes about 34,000 clones, over 60% of them seen just once. The data stem from a study of a mutant IDH1 vaccine in newly diagnosed glioma. The sample here was peripheral blood mononuclear cells (PBMCs), taken from a glioma patient treated with radiotherapy, temozolomide or both. The TCR sequence derives from a man over 45 with glioma. Some clones in this sample may be carry-over from other donors' samples.

The DNA for the CDR3 is TGCAGCGTTGAAGAGCGGACAGGGGCAGATACGCAGTATTTT. This gives the protein CSVEERTGADTQYF. The chain uses TRBV29-1 and TRBJ2-3, with 9 bases identical to TRBD1. CDR3 size: 14 residues. Germline values: CDR1 SQVTM, CDR2 ANQGSEA. V lost 0 bases to trimming and J lost 4 bases; unmatched junction nucleotides: 2.